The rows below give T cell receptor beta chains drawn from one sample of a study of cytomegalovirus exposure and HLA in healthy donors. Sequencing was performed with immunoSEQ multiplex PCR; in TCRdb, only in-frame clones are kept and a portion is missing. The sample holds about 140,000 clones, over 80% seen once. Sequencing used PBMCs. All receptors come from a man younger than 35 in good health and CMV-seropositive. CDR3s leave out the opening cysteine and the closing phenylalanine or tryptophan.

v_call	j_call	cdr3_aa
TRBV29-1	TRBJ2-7	SVTGGTEQY
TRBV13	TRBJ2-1	ASSLSDRTSRNEQF
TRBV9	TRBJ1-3	ASSLGRGWNTIY
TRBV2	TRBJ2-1	ASVYQGANEQF
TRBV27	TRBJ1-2	ASSSGSNYGYT
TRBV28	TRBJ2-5	ASSLGEAPKRTQY
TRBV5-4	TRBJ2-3	ASSWDSSGSTDTQY
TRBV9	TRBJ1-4	ASSVSSLQGGGEKLF
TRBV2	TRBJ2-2	ASSVNFANTGELF
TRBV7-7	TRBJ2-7	ASSLGQGVYEQY
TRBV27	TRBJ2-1	ASTMTTSNEQF